This TCR beta chain was documented in a study of cytomegalovirus exposure and HLA in healthy donors (dated by TCRdb to the late 2010s). With regard to the full study: An earlier analysis of some 600 of the donors reported 250 to 300 Gb of sequence data and 117 million unique TCR beta sequences obtained from roughly 180 million T cells. An early release covering roughly 600 HLA-typed donors comprised roughly 300 gigabases of sequencing data and 85 million or so unique TCR sequences. Of the 300 to 450 genotyped donors, approximately 83% fell in the genetic ancestry cluster associated with self-reported Caucasian donors. The study was designed to test whether signatures of past pathogen exposure could be identified by cataloging public T cell receptors. The study used immunosequencing to profile the T cell repertoires of approximately 690 subjects and linked those repertoires to cytomegalovirus serostatus. In addition to the first cohort of about 650 subjects, a separate validation cohort of 120 different subjects was used. High-throughput TCR immunosequencing, statistical association of individual TCRs with disease status, and machine learning were combined to predict cytomegalovirus infection status. In a later analysis, previously published TCR beta repertoires from about 670 donors were re-analyzed and high-resolution HLA genotyping was added so that TCR occurrence patterns could be studied. The later analysis used no new phenotypic data to find candidate immune exposures, relying instead on TCR beta sequences and their occurrence across donors. An earlier analysis of 500 to 750 of the donors applied high-throughput TCR beta sequencing to assess whether each TCR beta V gene segment acted as functional or pseudogenic. Alongside the repertoire data, information on donor age, sex, ethnicity and CMV serostatus was compiled. A later genetic analysis took genome-wide SNP genotypes for about 55% of the roughly 670 donors and used that subset as a discovery cohort. Every discovery cohort repertoire had been produced on one sequencing platform. HLA typing included class I and class II loci at four-digit resolution. Typing coverage differed by locus: A, B, C, DRB1 and DQB1 were typed in roughly 629-630 donors, DQA1 in 522, DPA1 in over 600, and DPB1 in 472. Because of strong linkage in the cohort, roughly five DR-DQ haplotypes were treated as single units for association and clustering. On average, about 240,000 unique TCR beta nucleotide sequences were sequenced per donor among more than 350 genotyped donors of the cohort, with roughly 18% of those sequences being non-productive. The paper as a whole reports these results and caveats: The sequencing pipeline was judged likely to have produced a cluster of highly shared sequence variants as a technical artifact. Immune exposure information for the cohort was limited to CMV serostatus. Roughly uniform sequencing depth across donors was assumed in presence/absence analyses, although this assumption may not hold. Most CMV-associated TCR beta chains appeared to be HLA-restricted in a later analysis, and the HLA associations seemed to be driven largely by CMV exposure. It was suggested by the authors that the approach could potentially be generalized to other disease states and immunological phenotypes. In a later analysis, HLA-associated TCR beta chains were found to be more clonally expanded and to have lower generation probabilities than equally common non-associated chains. In a later genetic analysis, fewer N-insertions in productive TCRs were reported among donors in an Asian-associated ancestry cluster than the roughly 700-donor mean. In this cohort, only TCR beta chains were sequenced, and detectable features were limited by the absence of alpha or paired-chain data. In a later genetic analysis, a missense DCLRE1C variant was associated with V-gene and J-gene trimming of TCR beta chains, and the association was replicated in an independent cohort. The earlier analysis of 587 of the donors excluded some 15 rarely observed V segments, including chromosome 9 orphons, because counts were too low. Because HLA typing was missing for some donors at each locus, association tests included only the typed subset. Assigning TCR associations to individual alleles was difficult when HLA alleles, especially DR and DQ, strongly co-occurred. The 87-base-pair reads could not distinguish some IMGT-functional V segments, including TRBV6-2 and TRBV6-3, so those segments were excluded. Broadly in line with IMGT annotations, most TCR beta V segments showed up in productive rearrangements about 90% or about 30% of the time in an earlier analysis of 587 of the donors. In a later analysis, several top co-occurrence clusters were reported to appear linked to parvovirus B19, influenza, CMV and Epstein-Barr virus. Specific HLA alleles were associated with over 15,000 TCR beta sequences at a false discovery rate of 0.05 in a later analysis. A further reported finding was that TCR beta sequences accurately predicted the HLA-A and HLA-B alleles for most subjects in the first cohort. In a later analysis, TCR association rates were found to vary across HLA loci, with the most associated TCRs seen for DRB1 alleles and the fewest for HLA-C alleles. In vitro tests confirmed that a few of the cytomegalovirus-associated TCR beta chains recognize cytomegalovirus antigens. Most TCR sequences were seen in very few donors, while some public TCRs were found in many individuals. Linkage disequilibrium might explain the correlated functional status among segregating V segments, but an unknown experimental factor could not be excluded. A total of 164 TCR beta chains were listed by the study as associated with cytomegalovirus. The classifier was reported to diagnose cytomegalovirus status with high specificity and sensitivity in both the original cohort and the validation cohort.

Points on this clone: Its antigen is not yet known. Base quality data are lacking; no much larger clone is found one base away.

The germline V gene (reference sequence) specifies SGHNT as CDR1 and YYREEE as CDR2. After removal of 4 bases from V and 5 bases from J, the junction retains 8 bases not matched to a gene. Reading from cysteine to phenylalanine, the CDR3 counts 15 amino acids. Just CDR3 DNA is preserved here, 45 bases in frame from base 1. Preparation of the library involved the immunoSEQ multiplex PCR assay. A mixture of 60 forward primers for TCR Vbeta segments and 13 reverse primers for TCR Jbeta segments was used in the multiplex PCR. The CDR3 region of rearranged TCR beta genes was amplified from genomic DNA with a multiplex PCR assay. Amplified TCR beta libraries were sequenced as 87-base-pair reads on the Illumina HiSeq System. As for how the authors treated the data: In a later analysis, some 80 million unique TCR beta chains were counted across the roughly 610 repertoires, and about 10 million of these chains were shared by at least two donors. Raw reads were error-corrected and collapsed into unique sequences with a nearest-neighbor algorithm that merged closely related sequences to remove PCR and sequencing errors. Alignment of CDR3 sequences to IMGT reference sequences was used to assign V, D and J gene segments. Each retained sequence needed at least a six-nucleotide match to both a V gene segment and a J gene segment. Rearrangements were classified as productive when the CDR3 lacked stop codons and remained in frame with V and J, and all other rearrangements were classified as non-productive. Following IMGT convention, CDR3 was defined as the stretch from the second conserved V-encoded cysteine up to the conserved J-encoded phenylalanine. In an earlier analysis of around 540 of the donors, sequences lacking an unambiguous match to a single V gene segment were excluded. An earlier analysis of a few hundred of the donors called V segments functional above 56.7% productive rearrangements and segregating when the between-donor standard deviation exceeded 5%. A statistical classification framework was built for diagnosing cytomegalovirus status from the catalog of TCR beta chain sequences. V and J gene assignment, in a later analysis, came from comparing TCR nucleotide sequences with IMGT/GENE-DB human TR gene sequences. A later analysis assigned CDR3 sequences and most-parsimonious VDJ recombination scenarios with the TCRdist pipeline. In a later analysis, each TCR beta chain was defined by its CDR3 amino acid sequence together with its V-gene family, and reads lacking a unique V-gene family were excluded. In a later analysis, 550 to 650 highly shared, low-generation-probability nucleotide sequences were removed to address suspected cross-contamination and a sequencing artifact. In a later analysis, a clonal expansion index was calculated for each public chain from normalized within-repertoire ranks of inferred template counts. A later analysis computed generation probabilities with a VDJ recombination model fitted to out-of-frame rearrangements, and checked the results against IGoR. A later analysis scored TCR-TCR, TCR-HLA and TCR-CMV co-occurrence with hypergeometric tests, applying a repertoire-size bias correction to TCR pairs. To estimate false discovery rates, a later analysis permuted the HLA or CMV assignments 20 times. In a later analysis, co-occurring TCRs were grouped with DBSCAN, and TCRdist sequence similarity was added when clustering was performed within HLA-allele-positive subsets. Repertoires with fewer than 30,000 or more than 120,000 public chains, plus five repertoires with anomalous nucleotide sharing, were excluded from co-occurrence clustering. This is the immuneACCESS table as TCRdb keeps it, with only in-frame sequences that have V and J called. A part of the clones is gone; compared with another copy, unresolved V genes explain less than half, and the rest is unexplained. V and J calls and clone size follow that table, whereas D and trimming were derived from the DNA. This sample lists over 70,000 clones; 65% to 75% were detected once. The ten largest clones represent about 7.6% of the sample.

In total, approximately 700 healthy bone marrow donors made up the cohort. All cohort members were sampled while nominally healthy, although unrecorded immune exposures were likely present. The donor was CMV seropositive and belonged to the group of 250 to 300 seropositive cohort members. Every donor gave a peripheral blood sample, and the peripheral blood mononuclear cells from that sample were used for TCR beta sequencing. Genomic DNA extraction from the blood cell samples was performed with the Qiagen DNeasy Blood Extraction Kit. Sequencing was done on a sample of PBMCs. This receptor chain uses TRBV5-4 and TRBJ2-7; TRBD2 aligns with 11 central bases. The receptor was isolated from a man in his forties in good health and CMV-seropositive. In nucleotides, the sequence is TGTGCCAGCAGCCCGATAGCGGGAGGGCGGAACGAGCAGTACTTC. Its protein is CASSPIAGGRNEQYF.